What follows are 19 T cell receptor beta chains derived from one specimen sequenced in a study of PD-1 blockade in classical Hodgkin lymphoma. Some clones are missing from TCRdb's copy, which holds only in-frame ones; the method was immunoSEQ multiplex PCR. The table includes about 15,000 clones, approximately 92% detected once. Time point defined: newly diagnosed, previously untreated cHL patient sample. Sequencing was performed on peripheral blood mononuclear cells (PBMCs). These receptor sequences come from a human donor with classical Hodgkin lymphoma.

The chain links TRBV28 to TRBJ2-3; unclear D gene. Germline loops: CDR1 MDHEN, CDR2 SYDVKM. V lost 6 bases, J lost 1 base, and 8 bases lay in between. This CDR3 is 13 amino acids long. Written as DNA, the CDR3 is TGTGCCAGCAGCCTAGGCGGCACAGATACGCAGTATTTT. It encodes CASSLGGTDTQYF.

The chain links TRBV5-1 to TRBJ2-6, with D unclear. CDR1 is SGHRS and CDR2 is YFSETQ in the germline V gene. Trimming shortened V by 0 bases and J by 0 bases, and 7 bases separated the two germline ends. The CDR3 sequence is 16 residues long. The DNA for the CDR3 is TGCGCCAGCAGCTTGGATCTCTCCTCTGGGGCCAACGTCCTGACTTTC. Translated: CASSLDLSSGANVLTF.

J is TRBJ1-4 and V is TRBV19; the D gene is possibly TRBD1 (5 bases). Per germline, CDR1 LNHDA and CDR2 SQIVND (reference sequence). CDR3 length: 14 residues. V was cut by 6 bases and J by 4 bases, with 12 bases left in between. CDR3 in amino acids: CASSPGWGNEKLFF. In DNA form, the CDR3 reads TGTGCCAGTAGCCCAGGGTGGGGTAATGAAAAACTGTTTTTT.

The chain links TRBV28 to TRBJ2-1; 10 bases line up with TRBD2. J was trimmed by 6 bases and V by 4 bases; bases with no gene match: 9. In germline, CDR1 is MDHEN, CDR2 SYDVKM. This CDR3 region has 16 residues. This chain's CDR3 is CASSSGVAGGRNEQFF. The DNA for the CDR3 is TGTGCCAGCAGTTCAGGGGTAGCGGGAGGCCGCAATGAGCAGTTCTTC.

The chain is built from TRBV7-9 and TRBJ2-5; D is perhaps TRBD1 (6 bases). This CDR3 spans 13 amino acids. Germline values: CDR1 SEHNR, CDR2 FQNEAQ (reference sequence). Trimming left V 7 bases short and J 2 bases short, with 11 bases between. The CDR3 spells CASIRGHQETQYF. In DNA form, the CDR3 reads TGTGCCAGCATCCGGGGACATCAAGAGACCCAGTACTTC.

The V call is TRBV7-8, the J call TRBJ2-3; D perhaps matches TRBD2 (6 bases). The germline V gene has CDR1 SGHVS and CDR2 FQNEAQ. The CDR3 covers 16 residues. V was pared by 3 bases and J by 4 bases, with 17 bases between. This CDR3 is CASSLTRILGADTQYF. The CDR3, as DNA: TGTGCCAGCAGCTTGACTAGGATCTTAGGCGCAGATACGCAGTATTTT.

V usage is TRBV25-1 and J usage is TRBJ2-1; TRBD2 might be the D (7 bases). The CDR3 length is 18 residues. The germline V gene has CDR1 MGHDK and CDR2 SYGVNS. V was clipped by 6 bases and J by 4 bases, with 25 bases between them. The CDR3 coding sequence is TGTGCCAGCAGCCCCGGACAGAGGGGGAGGGCCTCGTACAATGAGCAGTTCTTC. Protein: CASSPGQRGRASYNEQFF.

The chain carries TRBV5-1 and TRBJ2-1, with D hard to call. The germline V and J ends were trimmed by 4 bases and 10 bases, with 12 bases remaining between them. CDR1 is SGHRS, CDR2 YFSETQ, per germline. The CDR3 sequence is 12 residues long. CDR3 sequence: CASSPSDMEQFF. The CDR3 coding sequence is TGCGCCAGCAGCCCCAGCGATATGGAGCAGTTCTTC.

The gene calls are TRBV30 and TRBJ1-5; 8 bases match TRBD1. V gave up 3 bases and J gave up 6 bases; unmatched junction bases: 4. Germline values: CDR1 GTSNPN, CDR2 SVGIG (reference sequence). The CDR3 is 13 residues long. The CDR3 DNA reads TGTGCCTGGAGGGACAGGGCGGGTCAGCCCCAGCATTTT. Translated: CAWRDRAGQPQHF.

In DNA form, the CDR3 reads TGTGCCAGCAGTGTCTCAGGGACAGGGGGCCATGAGCAGTTCTTC. Its translation is CASSVSGTGGHEQFF. The V and J genes are TRBV6-4 and TRBJ2-1, with TRBD1 identical over 12 bases. The trim removed 4 bases at V and 8 bases at J, leaving 6 bases unmatched. Germline CDR1 and CDR2: MRHNA and SNTAGT. The CDR3 consists of 15 residues.

This clone was counted once. This chain joins TRBV2 and TRBJ2-5, with D tentatively TRBD1 (6 bases). CDR1 and CDR2 from the germline V gene are SNHLY and FYNNEI. There are 13 residues in the CDR3. The V end lost 1 base, the J end lost 7 bases, and 10 bases lay between the germline ends. In DNA, the CDR3 is TGTGCCAGCAGTGAAGAACAGGGAGCGACCCAGTACTTC. Amino acids: CASSEEQGATQYF.

DNA of the CDR3: TGCGCCAGCAGCCCCCGGGGTGCCGGGGAGCTGTTTTTT. Amino acids: CASSPRGAGELFF. The genes are TRBV5-1 and TRBJ2-2, with D perhaps matching TRBD2 (5 bases). Between the trimmed V and J ends, which lost 4 bases and 6 bases, there was a span of 10 bases. The CDR3 is made up of 13 amino acids. Germline V gene data show CDR1 as SGHRS and CDR2 as YFSETQ.

This CDR3 is CASSEWTGATNEKLFF. CDR3 in DNA: TGTGCCAGCAGTGAATGGACAGGCGCAACTAATGAAAAACTGTTTTTT. The chain uses TRBV6-1 and TRBJ1-4; TRBD1 matches 7 bases. Germline V gene sequence: CDR1 MNHNS, CDR2 SASEGT. The CDR3 has 16 residues. V was clipped by 2 bases and J by 0 bases; unmatched bases: 3.

The J gene is TRBJ2-3, the V gene TRBV9, with TRBD2 as a possible D gene (6 bases). CDR3 length: 16 amino acids. Per germline, CDR1 SGDLS and CDR2 YYNGEE. Deletions cut 4 bases from V and 2 bases from J, with 17 bases between. The CDR3 spells CASSPRSGGPTDTQYF. CDR3 sequence (DNA): TGTGCCAGCAGCCCAAGGTCCGGGGGTCCCACAGATACGCAGTATTTT.

The rearrangement uses TRBV2 and TRBJ2-2, with 8 bases fitting TRBD1. This CDR3 region has 12 residues. J gave up 6 bases and V 7 bases, and 1 base lay outside the gene matches. CDR1 SNHLY and CDR2 FYNNEI come from the germline V gene. The CDR3 loop reads CASTTGAGELFF. The CDR3 nucleotides are TGTGCCAGCACGACAGGGGCCGGGGAGCTGTTTTTT. The variable domain in full, completed from reference TRBV2 and TRBJ2-2, reads EPEVTQTPSHQVTQMGQEVILRCVPISNHLYFYWYRQILGQKVEFLVSFYNNEISEKSEIFDDQFSVERPDGSNFTLKIRSTKLEDSAMYFCASTTGAGELFFGEGSRLTVL.

This rearrangement joins TRBV7-9 to TRBJ1-1, with TRBD1 matching 7 bases. V lost 3 bases to trimming and J lost 1 base; unmatched junction nucleotides: 5. Germline-derived CDR1 and CDR2 are SEHNR and FQNEAQ (reference sequence). CDR3 length equals 15 residues. CDR3 amino acids: CASSFPGTENTEAFF. The DNA of the CDR3 is TGTGCCAGCAGCTTCCCCGGGACAGAGAACACTGAAGCTTTCTTT. The entire variable domain, with the rest obtained from reference TRBV7-9 and TRBJ1-1, is as follows: DTGVSQNPRHKITKRGQNVTFRCDPISEHNRLYWYRQTLGQGPEFLTYFQNEAQLEKSRLLSDRFSAERPKGSFSTLEIQRTEQGDSAMYLCASSFPGTENTEAFFGQGTRLTVV.

The gene calls are TRBV7-8 and TRBJ1-5; D is uncertain. Trimming stripped 3 bases from V and 7 bases from J, with 10 bases between. Germline CDR1 is SGHVS and CDR2 is FQNEAQ. The CDR3 is 13 residues long. CDR3 protein: CASSFVENQPQHF. As DNA, the CDR3 is TGTGCCAGCAGCTTTGTGGAAAACCAGCCCCAGCATTTT.

J is TRBJ1-1 and V is TRBV5-1; D may be TRBD1 (6 bases). The V and J ends lost 0 bases and 7 bases respectively, with 16 bases between them. The CDR3 contains 15 residues. Germline CDR1 reads SGHRS; CDR2 reads YFSETQ. CDR3: CASSLVLGVTGEAFF. The DNA of the CDR3 is TGCGCCAGCAGCTTGGTTTTGGGGGTGACAGGTGAAGCTTTCTTT.

The chain has TRBV18 and TRBJ2-7; TRBD2 might be the D (7 bases). Trimming left V 1 base short and J 3 bases short, with 19 bases between. The germline gives CDR1 KGHSH, CDR2 LQKENI. The CDR3 sequence is 17 residues long. CDR3 region: CASSPRVGGLGLYEQYF. The CDR3 nucleotides are TGTGCCAGCTCACCACGGGTCGGGGGGCTGGGCCTCTACGAGCAGTACTTC.